These 23 T cell receptor beta chains were all obtained from the same sample, sequenced in a study of radiation and T cells in renal cell carcinoma. Treatment: 15 Gy SBRT to primary tumor, nephrectomy 4 weeks later. The table came from immunoSEQ multiplex PCR; TCRdb's copy has only in-frame clones and leaves some out. The data contain over 15,000 clones, around 63% of them singletons. Sequencing was performed on tumor tissue, taken from a patient whose treatment included radiotherapy and nephrectomy. These TCRs come from an older woman with renal cell carcinoma.

This clone was counted a few times. The chain links TRBV6-5 to TRBJ2-1; TRBD2 matches at 7 bases. The CDR3 length is 14 residues. V gave up 5 bases and J gave up 9 bases; unmatched junction bases: 10. Germline CDR1 reads MNHEY; CDR2 reads SVGAGI. This CDR3 reads CASSPRLAHSEQFF. CDR3 DNA: TGTGCCAGCAGTCCTCGACTAGCCCATAGTGAGCAGTTCTTC.

As regards this clone: The junction departs from germline at one end; a sequencing error may be responsible. This chain links TRBV7-7 with TRBJ2-5; unclear D gene. The CDR3 consists of 14 residues. Germline V gene lookup returns CDR1 SSHAT and CDR2 FNYEAQ (reference sequence). CDR3 loop: CASSLGAAQETQYF. CDR3 DNA sequence: TGTGCTAGCAGCTTAGGTGCAGCCCAAGAGACCCAGTACTTC.

There are a few counts of this clone. This chain links TRBV29-1 with TRBJ2-7; perhaps TRBD1 as D (6 bases). Per the germline V gene, CDR1 is SQVTM and CDR2 is ANQGSEA. V gave up 3 bases and J gave up 6 bases, with 12 bases separating them. The CDR3 totals 12 residues. CDR3 sequence: CSVDFSRGEQYF. In DNA form, the CDR3 reads TGCAGCGTTGACTTCTCCAGGGGCGAGCAGTACTTC.

The rearrangement joins TRBV7-2 to TRBJ1-6; D is ambiguous. From germline, CDR1 is SGHTA and CDR2 FQGNSA. The length of the CDR3 is 14 residues. V dropped 3 bases and J dropped 6 bases, with 9 bases sitting between them. The DNA for the CDR3 is TGTGCCAGCAGCTTCCGGACGGCTAATTCACCCCTCCACTTT. Its translation is CASSFRTANSPLHF.

This clone has a handful of counts. The rearrangement joins TRBV7-2 to TRBJ1-4; D ambiguous. This CDR3 has 15 residues. Germline V gene lookup returns CDR1 SGHTA and CDR2 FQGNSA. Trimming shortened V by 7 bases and J by 7 bases, and 19 bases separated the two germline ends. Here the CDR3 DNA reads TGTGCCAGCACCTGGAGTGGGTGGACGGCTGAAAAACTGTTTTTT. Encoded protein: CASTWSGWTAEKLFF.

The chain combines TRBV10-3 with TRBJ2-3; 9 bases agree with TRBD1. Germline V gene data show CDR1 as ENHRY and CDR2 as SYGVKD. Trimming cost V 8 bases and J 1 base; bases outside gene matches: 1. The CDR3 loop spans 13 amino acids. The CDR3 loop is CAIRDRGTDTQYF. DNA of the CDR3: TGTGCCATCCGGGACAGGGGCACAGATACGCAGTATTTT.

V is TRBV7-3 and J is TRBJ1-2; D may be TRBD1 (6 bases). This CDR3 contains 14 residues. Trimming removed 0 bases at V and 7 bases at J, with 12 bases between. The germline V gene has CDR1 SGHTA and CDR2 FQGTGA. The CDR3 bases are TGTGCCAGCAGCTTAACGTCAGGGGTTAGTGGCTACACCTTC. This gives the protein CASSLTSGVSGYTF.

V usage is TRBV7-2 and J usage is TRBJ1-3; D unresolved. CDR3 size: 14 residues. V lost 2 bases, J lost 0 bases, and 5 bases lay in between. Per germline, CDR1 SGHTA and CDR2 FQGNSA. The CDR3 is CASSLRNSGNTIYF. CDR3 bases: TGTGCCAGCAGCTTAAGAAACTCTGGAAACACCATATATTTT.

The gene calls are TRBV21-1 and TRBJ2-2; the table gives TRBD2 as D, unverified against the DNA. TRBV21-1 is classified as a pseudogene. The CDR3 contains 16 residues. This CDR3 is CASMTSGVSNTGELFF. CDR3 coding DNA: TGTGCCAGCATGACTAGCGGGGTATCGAACACCGGGGAGCTGTTTTTT.

The chain combines TRBV7-9 with TRBJ1-1; maybe TRBD1 (5 bases). The CDR3 consists of 14 residues. Germline values: CDR1 SEHNR, CDR2 FQNEAQ (reference sequence). V was shortened by 3 bases and J by 1 base, with 9 bases between the two germline ends. CDR3 amino acids: CASSFMGPNTEAFF. CDR3 bases: TGTGCCAGCAGCTTCATGGGACCGAACACTGAAGCTTTCTTT.

This sequence joins TRBV9 and TRBJ2-2, with D unresolved. V dropped 0 bases and J dropped 3 bases, with 12 bases sitting between them. The CDR3 is 16 amino acids. The V gene's germline CDR1 is SGDLS and CDR2 YYNGEE. The CDR3 loop is CASSVGRAAYTGELFF. In DNA form, the CDR3 reads TGTGCCAGCAGCGTAGGAAGGGCGGCCTACACCGGGGAGCTGTTTTTT.

This clone was recorded once. The chain links TRBV29-1 to TRBJ2-4; 7 positions agree with TRBD1. This CDR3 has 17 amino acids. V lost 5 bases to trimming and J lost 0 bases; unmatched junction nucleotides: 13. Germline V lookup: CDR1 SQVTM, CDR2 ANQGSEA. Here the CDR3 reads CSVRRAGGRLAKNIQYF. The CDR3 DNA is TGCAGCGTTCGCCGGGCAGGGGGTAGATTAGCCAAAAACATTCAGTACTTC.

The chain employs TRBV7-2 and TRBJ2-3; D possibly uses TRBD1 or TRBD2 (5 bases each). The length of the CDR3 is 14 residues. Per germline, CDR1 SGHTA and CDR2 FQGNSA. Trimming removed 2 bases from V and 5 bases from J, with 11 bases in between. CDR3: CASSLRGAKDTQYF. In DNA form, the CDR3 reads TGTGCCAGCAGCTTAAGAGGGGCCAAAGATACGCAGTATTTT.

This clone was observed a few times. The V gene is TRBV30, the J gene TRBJ1-6, with D uncertain. This CDR3 is built from 14 residues. Germline V gene sequence: CDR1 GTSNPN, CDR2 SVGIG (reference sequence). V was shortened by 2 bases and J by 7 bases, with 12 bases between the two germline ends. The chain's CDR3 is CAWSIGPWNSPLHF. The CDR3 nucleotides read TGTGCCTGGAGTATAGGGCCTTGGAATTCACCCCTCCACTTT.

The CDR3 DNA sequence: TGTGCCAGCAGCCCGGGACTAGCTGCGACCCAGTACTTC. The encoded protein is CASSPGLAATQYF. V and J are TRBV9 and TRBJ2-5; TRBD2 matches at 9 bases. The junction had 5 bases not matched to a gene; V was cut back by 4 bases and J by 7 bases. The CDR3 spans 13 residues. Germline V gene data show CDR1 as SGDLS and CDR2 as YYNGEE.

The CDR3 DNA sequence: TGTGCCTGGAGTTTCCCACAGGGGGCCTCCTATAATTCACCCCTCCACTTT. This translates into CAWSFPQGASYNSPLHF. This chain joins TRBV30 and TRBJ1-6; 9 nucleotides agree with TRBD1. The V gene's germline CDR1 is GTSNPN and CDR2 SVGIG (reference sequence). The CDR3 runs 17 residues. The V gene end was trimmed by 2 bases and the J gene end by 0 bases; junction bases not matched to a gene: 5.

The chain combines TRBV11-2 with TRBJ2-2; D possibly uses TRBD1 or TRBD2 (5 bases each). Per the germline V gene, CDR1 is SGHAT and CDR2 is FQNNGV. The CDR3 extends over 15 amino acids. Trimming shortened V by 4 bases and J by 0 bases, and 9 bases separated the two germline ends. CDR3 bases: TGTGCCAGCAGCTCGAGGGGTACGAACACCGGGGAGCTGTTTTTT. Translation: CASSSRGTNTGELFF.

The J gene is TRBJ1-1, the V gene TRBV7-6; D is possibly TRBD1 (5 bases). CDR1 and CDR2 from the germline V gene are SGHVS and FNYEAQ. CDR3 length equals 17 residues. The ends were cut back, 5 bases at V and 0 bases at J, with 19 bases in the middle. The CDR3 spells CASSAQGMDMLNTEAFF. CDR3 sequence (DNA): TGTGCCAGCAGCGCCCAAGGGATGGACATGTTGAACACTGAAGCTTTCTTT.

V is TRBV5-5 and J is TRBJ1-1; D uncertain. Germline CDR1 SGHKS, CDR2 YYEKEE (reference sequence). V dropped 1 base and J dropped 4 bases, with 17 bases sitting between them. The CDR3 loop spans 16 amino acids. In DNA, the CDR3 is TGTGCCAGCAGCTTGAGGGATGTAGTATCTTCCACTGAAGCTTTCTTT. Translated, it gives CASSLRDVVSSTEAFF.

This clone has a handful of counts. The genes are TRBV27 and TRBJ1-2; 10 bases are a match to TRBD1. The CDR3 loop spans 13 amino acids. Germline V lookup: CDR1 MNHEY, CDR2 SMNVEV (reference sequence). The V gene end was trimmed by 4 bases and the J gene end by 8 bases; junction bases not matched to a gene: 4. CDR3 protein: CASSSGTGAGYTF. The CDR3 DNA reads TGTGCCAGCAGTTCAGGGACAGGGGCCGGCTACACCTTC.

This clone has just a few counts. The chain uses TRBV2 and TRBJ1-2; 9 bases agree with TRBD1. With 6 bases clipped from V and 4 bases from J, the junction kept 9 bases outside the gene matches. This CDR3 is built from 15 residues. CDR1 is SNHLY, CDR2 FYNNEI, per germline. This CDR3 is CASSLGTGRSYGYTF. In DNA form, the CDR3 reads TGTGCCAGCAGCCTCGGGACAGGGAGATCCTATGGCTACACCTTC.

This clone was recorded a few times. V usage is TRBV6-5 and J usage is TRBJ2-7; the D is unclear. CDR3 size: 12 residues. Looked up from germline, CDR1 is MNHEY and CDR2 is SVGAGI. V was pared by 7 bases and J by 3 bases, with 10 bases between. CDR3 amino acids: CASMTPNYEQYF. CDR3 nucleotides: TGTGCCAGCATGACACCAAACTACGAGCAGTACTTC.

V usage is TRBV5-1 and J usage is TRBJ2-5, with unresolved D. V lost 9 bases and J lost 4, with 19 bases in between. Germline V CDR1 and CDR2: SGHRS, YFSETQ. This CDR3 spans 14 amino acids. The CDR3 nucleotides read TGCGCCAACTCTGAAGACACCTGGGTAGAGACCCAGTACTTC. This sequence encodes CANSEDTWVETQYF.